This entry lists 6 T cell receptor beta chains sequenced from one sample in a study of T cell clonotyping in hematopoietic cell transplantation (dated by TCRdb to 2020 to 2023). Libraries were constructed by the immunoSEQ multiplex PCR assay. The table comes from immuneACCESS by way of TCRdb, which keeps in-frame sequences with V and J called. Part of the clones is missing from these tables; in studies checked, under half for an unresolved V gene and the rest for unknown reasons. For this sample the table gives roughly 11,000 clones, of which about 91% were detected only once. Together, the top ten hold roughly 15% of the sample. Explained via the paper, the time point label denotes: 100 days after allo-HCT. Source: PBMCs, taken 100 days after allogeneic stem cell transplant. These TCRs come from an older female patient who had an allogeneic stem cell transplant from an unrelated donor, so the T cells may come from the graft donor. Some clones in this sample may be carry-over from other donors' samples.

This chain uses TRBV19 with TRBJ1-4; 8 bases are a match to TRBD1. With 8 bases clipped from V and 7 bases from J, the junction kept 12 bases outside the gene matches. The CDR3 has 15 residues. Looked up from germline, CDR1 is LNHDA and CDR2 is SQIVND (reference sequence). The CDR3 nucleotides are TGTGCCAGTCGCCTGGGACAGGCGGGATTTGAAAAACTGTTTTTT. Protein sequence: CASRLGQAGFEKLFF.

Here the CDR3 DNA reads TGCGCCAGCAGCTGGACTAGCGGGATGACAGATACGCAGTATTTT. Encoded protein: CASSWTSGMTDTQYF. The chain has TRBV5-1 and TRBJ2-3; 12 nucleotides agree with TRBD2. CDR1 is SGHRS, CDR2 YFSETQ, per germline. J gave up 3 bases and V 3 bases, and 2 bases lay outside the gene matches. The CDR3 covers 15 residues.

The DNA of the CDR3 is TGTGCCAGTAGTCCGTGGGACAGTACCTACGAGCAGTACTTC. Amino acids: CASSPWDSTYEQYF. The chain is built from TRBV19 and TRBJ2-7, with 7 bases that match TRBD1. Unmatched junction bases numbered 6, after V lost 5 bases and J lost 2 bases. Per germline, CDR1 LNHDA and CDR2 SQIVND (reference sequence). The CDR3 consists of 14 residues.

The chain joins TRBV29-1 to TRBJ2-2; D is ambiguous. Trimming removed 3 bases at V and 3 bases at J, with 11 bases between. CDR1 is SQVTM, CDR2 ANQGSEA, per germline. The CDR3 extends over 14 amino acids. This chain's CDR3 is CSVEGGPHTGELFF. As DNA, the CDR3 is TGCAGCGTTGAGGGTGGGCCCCACACCGGGGAGCTGTTTTTT.

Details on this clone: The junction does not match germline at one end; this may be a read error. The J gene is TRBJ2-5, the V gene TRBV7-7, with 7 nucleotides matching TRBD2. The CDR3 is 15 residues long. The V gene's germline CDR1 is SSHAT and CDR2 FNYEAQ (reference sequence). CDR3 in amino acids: CASSQSGRVGETQYF. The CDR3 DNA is TGTGCTAGCAGCCAATCGGGGAGGGTCGGTGAGACCCAGTACTTC.

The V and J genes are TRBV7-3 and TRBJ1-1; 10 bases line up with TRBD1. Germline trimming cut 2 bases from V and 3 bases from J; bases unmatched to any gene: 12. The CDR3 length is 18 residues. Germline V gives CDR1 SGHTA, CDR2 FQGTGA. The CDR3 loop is CASSLLGPGTGVHTEAFF. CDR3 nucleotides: TGTGCCAGCAGCTTATTGGGTCCCGGGACAGGGGTTCACACTGAAGCTTTCTTT.